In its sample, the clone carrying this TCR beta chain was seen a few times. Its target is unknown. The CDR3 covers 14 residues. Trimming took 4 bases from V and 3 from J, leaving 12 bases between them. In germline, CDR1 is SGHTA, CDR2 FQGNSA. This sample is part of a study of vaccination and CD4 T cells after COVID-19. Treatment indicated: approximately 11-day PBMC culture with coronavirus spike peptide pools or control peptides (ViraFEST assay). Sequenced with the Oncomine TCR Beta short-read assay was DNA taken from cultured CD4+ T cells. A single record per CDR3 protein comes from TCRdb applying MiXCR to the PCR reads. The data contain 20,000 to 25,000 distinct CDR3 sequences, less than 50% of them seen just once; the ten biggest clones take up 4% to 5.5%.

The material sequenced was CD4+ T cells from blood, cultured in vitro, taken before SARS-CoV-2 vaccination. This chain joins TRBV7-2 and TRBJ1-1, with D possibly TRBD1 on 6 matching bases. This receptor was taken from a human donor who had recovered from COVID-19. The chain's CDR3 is CASSSLRGDTEAFF. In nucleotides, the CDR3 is TGTGCCAGCAGCTCCCTAAGGGGGGACACTGAAGCTTTCTTT.